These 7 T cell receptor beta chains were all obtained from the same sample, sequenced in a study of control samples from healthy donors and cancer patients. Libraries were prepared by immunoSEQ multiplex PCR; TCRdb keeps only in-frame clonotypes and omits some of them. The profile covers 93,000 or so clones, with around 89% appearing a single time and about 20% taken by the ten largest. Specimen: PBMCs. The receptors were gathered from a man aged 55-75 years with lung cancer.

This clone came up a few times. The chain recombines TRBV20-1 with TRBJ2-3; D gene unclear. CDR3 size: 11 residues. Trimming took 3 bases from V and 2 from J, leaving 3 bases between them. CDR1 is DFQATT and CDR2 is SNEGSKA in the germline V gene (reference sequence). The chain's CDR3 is CSASLTDTQYF. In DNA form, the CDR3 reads TGCAGTGCTAGCCTCACAGATACGCAGTATTTT.

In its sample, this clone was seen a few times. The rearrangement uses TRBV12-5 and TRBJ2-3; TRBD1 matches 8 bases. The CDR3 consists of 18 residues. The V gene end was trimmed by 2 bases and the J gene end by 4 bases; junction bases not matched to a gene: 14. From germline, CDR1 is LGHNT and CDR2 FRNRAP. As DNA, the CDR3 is TGTGCTAGTGGTTTGACACCAGACGGGACAGGAGTTCCAGATACGCAGTATTTT. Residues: CASGLTPDGTGVPDTQYF.

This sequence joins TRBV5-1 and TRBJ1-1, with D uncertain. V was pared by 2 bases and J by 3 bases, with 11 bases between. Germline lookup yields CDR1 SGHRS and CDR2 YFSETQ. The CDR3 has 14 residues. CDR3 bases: TGCGCCAGCAGCTTTCAGCCTGGAGACACTGAAGCTTTCTTT. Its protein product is CASSFQPGDTEAFF.

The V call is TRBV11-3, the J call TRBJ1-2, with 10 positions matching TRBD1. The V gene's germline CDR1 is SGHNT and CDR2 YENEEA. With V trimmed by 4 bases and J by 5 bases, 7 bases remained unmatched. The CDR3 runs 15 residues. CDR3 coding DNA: TGTGCCAGCAGCTCTAGGGACAGGGGAGATTATGGCTACACCTTC. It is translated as CASSSRDRGDYGYTF.

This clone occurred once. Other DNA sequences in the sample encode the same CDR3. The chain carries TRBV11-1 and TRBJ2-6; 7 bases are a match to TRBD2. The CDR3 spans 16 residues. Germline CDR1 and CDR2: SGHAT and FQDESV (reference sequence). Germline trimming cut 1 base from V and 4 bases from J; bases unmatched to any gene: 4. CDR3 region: CASSLDGGIGANVLTF. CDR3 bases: TGTGCCAGCAGCTTAGACGGGGGGATAGGGGCCAACGTCCTGACTTTC.

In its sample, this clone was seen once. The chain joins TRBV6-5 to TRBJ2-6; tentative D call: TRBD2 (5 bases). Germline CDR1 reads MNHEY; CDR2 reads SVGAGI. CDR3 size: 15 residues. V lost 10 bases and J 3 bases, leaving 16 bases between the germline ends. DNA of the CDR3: TGTGCCATCTACATTCCCGGGGATGGGGCCAACGTCCTGACTTTC. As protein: CAIYIPGDGANVLTF.

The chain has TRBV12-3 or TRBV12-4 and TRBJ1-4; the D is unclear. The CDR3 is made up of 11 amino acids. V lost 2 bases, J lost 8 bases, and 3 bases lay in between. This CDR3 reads CASSLYEKLFF. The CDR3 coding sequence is TGTGCCAGCAGTTTATACGAAAAACTGTTTTTT.